One sample yielded the 14 T cell receptor beta chains listed below, sequenced in a study of T cells in Graves' hyperthyroidism and ophthalmopathy. RNA transcripts were the template for amplifying TCR beta CDR3 regions. The primer set for the first-round RT-PCR of the TCR CDR3 was HTBI. TCRdb processed the multiplex PCR reads anew with MiXCR; each CDR3 protein has one entry. The sample lists approximately 520,000 distinct CDR3 sequences; 20% to 25% were seen once. The sequenced material came from blood. These receptors were collected from a man between 18 and 35 years old with Graves' hyperthyroidism.

The chain combines TRBV15 with TRBJ2-5; tentatively, D is TRBD1 or TRBD2 (5 bases each). V was pared by 0 bases and J by 4 bases, with 18 bases between. Germline CDR1 LNHNV, CDR2 YYDKDF (reference sequence). CDR3 length equals 17 residues. The CDR3 DNA sequence: TGTGCCACCAGCAGAGAGCAGGGCCGGGGTCGGCTAGAGACCCAGTACTTC. Its translation is CATSREQGRGRLETQYF. The whole variable domain, filled in from reference TRBV15 and TRBJ2-5, reads DAMVIQNPRYQVTQFGKPVTLSCSQTLNHNVMYWYQQKSSQAPKLLFHYYDKDFNNEADTPDNFQSRRPNTSFCFLDIRSPGLGDTAMYLCATSREQGRGRLETQYFGPGTRLLVL.

This clonotype was found a few times. The rearrangement uses TRBV5-1 and TRBJ2-6; D unclear. The V end lost 3 bases, the J end lost 0 bases, and 7 bases lay between the germline ends. Germline V gene sequence: CDR1 SGHRS, CDR2 YFSETQ. CDR3 length: 15 residues. The CDR3 loop is CASSSVASGANVLTF. CDR3 nucleotide sequence: TGCGCCAGCAGCTCGGTCGCCTCTGGGGCCAACGTCCTGACTTTC.

This clonotype has a count of ten or more. The chain has TRBV20-1 and TRBJ1-2; unclear D gene. V shed 6 bases and J shed 4 bases, with 18 bases lying between them. The V gene's germline CDR1 is DFQATT and CDR2 SNEGSKA (reference sequence). The CDR3 runs to 14 residues. The CDR3 sequence: CSAPSDPAGYGYTF. CDR3 DNA: TGCAGTGCCCCCTCGGACCCGGCAGGCTATGGCTACACCTTC.

The gene calls are TRBV12-3 or TRBV12-4 and TRBJ2-7, with D perhaps matching TRBD1 (6 bases). The CDR3 is made up of 14 amino acids. Trimming cost V 5 bases and J 6 bases, with 17 bases left between them. The CDR3 loop is CASSGTSRAGEQYF. CDR3 nucleotides: TGTGCCAGCAGTGGGACATCCCGAGCTGGCGAGCAGTACTTC.

This clonotype was observed many times. This chain joins TRBV11-2 and TRBJ1-1; 9 bases line up with TRBD1. In germline, CDR1 is SGHAT, CDR2 FQNNGV. The junction had 7 bases not matched to a gene; V was cut back by 7 bases and J by 1 base. This CDR3 is built from 15 residues. CDR3 bases: TGTGCCAGCAACATCCTACAGGGGGCGAACACTGAAGCTTTCTTT. It specifies CASNILQGANTEAFF.

The table lists this clonotype with many counts. The chain carries TRBV28 and TRBJ2-5; unclear D gene. V lost 5 bases, J lost 6 bases, and 10 bases lay in between. The CDR3 is 12 residues long. Germline loops: CDR1 MDHEN, CDR2 SYDVKM. Written as DNA, the CDR3 is TGTGCCAGCAGTGTACTACTTAAGACCCAGTACTTC. Translation gives CASSVLLKTQYF. Supplemented by reference TRBV28 and TRBJ2-5, the full variable domain reads DVKVTQSSRYLVKRTGEKVFLECVQDMDHENMFWYRQDPGLGLRLIYFSYDVKMKEKGDIPEGYSVSREKKERFSLILESASTNQTSMYLCASSVLLKTQYFGPGTRLLVL.

This clonotype was counted ten times or more. The chain couples TRBV5-5 to TRBJ1-5; a possible D gene is TRBD1 (5 bases). The CDR3 length is 14 residues. The germline CDR1 and CDR2 sequences are SGHKS and YYEKEE (reference sequence). With 4 bases removed from V and 6 bases from J, the gap between germline ends came to 14 bases. CDR3 protein: CASSPRLGGQPQHF. DNA for the CDR3: TGTGCCAGCAGCCCGCGGTTGGGGGGTCAGCCCCAGCATTTT. The full variable domain, with the rest looked up from reference TRBV5-5 and TRBJ1-5, is DAGVTQSPTHLIKTRGQQVTLRCSPISGHKSVSWYQQVLGQGPQFIFQYYEKEERGRGNFPDRFSARQFPNYSSELNVNALLLGDSALYLCASSPRLGGQPQHFGDGTRLSIL.

There are many counts of this clonotype. The gene calls are TRBV27 and TRBJ2-7, with 9 positions matching TRBD2. Germline assignment: CDR1 MNHEY and CDR2 SMNVEV (reference sequence). The ends lost 8 bases at V and 3 bases at J; junction bases unmatched: 8. This CDR3 contains 14 residues. CDR3 protein: CASGPGLAVYEQYF. The CDR3 DNA sequence: TGTGCCAGCGGACCGGGACTAGCTGTCTACGAGCAGTACTTC.

The chain uses TRBV12-5 and TRBJ2-5; D uncertain. The CDR3 extends over 14 amino acids. Trimming left V 6 bases short and J 5 bases short, with 16 bases between. Germline lookup yields CDR1 LGHNT and CDR2 FRNRAP. CDR3 DNA: TGTGCTAGTGGCCTCGACCGACTCGGGGAGACCCAGTACTTC. Amino acids: CASGLDRLGETQYF. Full variable domain (rest looked up from reference TRBV12-5 and TRBJ2-5): DARVTQTPRHKVTEMGQEVTMRCQPILGHNTVFWYRQTMMQGLELLAYFRNRAPLDDSGMPKDRFSAEMPDATLATLKIQPSEPRDSAVYFCASGLDRLGETQYFGPGTRLLVL.

This clonotype was found many times. The CDR3 sequence is CASRASGTNTGELFF. The CDR3 bases are TGCGCCAGCAGAGCTAGCGGGACTAACACCGGGGAGCTGTTTTTT. This chain uses TRBV5-1 with TRBJ2-2; TRBD2 matches at 9 bases. The CDR3 length is 15 residues. Losses at the gene ends were 5 bases for V and 2 bases for J; bases not matched to a gene: 4. CDR1 and CDR2 from the germline V gene are SGHRS and YFSETQ.

This rearrangement joins TRBV5-6 to TRBJ2-5, with D perhaps TRBD2 (5 bases). The CDR3 is 14 amino acids. Germline CDR1 is SGHDT and CDR2 is YYEEEE. With 6 bases removed from V and 5 bases from J, the gap between germline ends came to 17 bases. In nucleotides, the CDR3 is TGTGCCAGCACCCTCTCTCTCGCGGGCGAGACCCAGTACTTC. Encoded protein: CASTLSLAGETQYF.

This clonotype was counted at least ten times. The CDR3 DNA reads TGTGCCAGCAGTGTGAGGGGTATGAACACTGAAGCTTTCTTT. It translates to CASSVRGMNTEAFF. This chain connects TRBV2 to TRBJ1-1; weak D call: TRBD1 (5 bases). Trimming left V 4 bases short and J 0 bases short, with 9 bases between. Germline V CDR1 and CDR2: SNHLY, FYNNEI. There are 14 residues in the CDR3.

This chain links TRBV3-1 with TRBJ1-2; D possibly corresponds to TRBD1 (6 bases). Trimming stripped 0 bases from V and 7 bases from J, with 15 bases between. Germline lookup yields CDR1 LGHDT and CDR2 YNNKEL (reference sequence). The CDR3 has 15 amino acids. CDR3 in DNA: TGTGCCAGCAGCCAAGATGGGGGCTGGGGAGGTGGCTACACCTTC. This sequence encodes CASSQDGGWGGGYTF.

The genes are TRBV14 and TRBJ2-7; a possible D gene is TRBD1 (5 bases). CDR3 length: 14 residues. CDR1 is SGHDN and CDR2 is FVKESK in the germline V gene. The ends were cut back, 5 bases at V and 2 bases at J, with 13 bases in the middle. The CDR3 coding sequence is TGTGCCAGCAGCGTCGCCCAGGGTCCCTACGAGCAGTACTTC. Its protein product is CASSVAQGPYEQYF. The full variable domain, in which reference TRBV14 and TRBJ2-7 provide the parts outside the CDR3, is EAGVTQFPSHSVIEKGQTVTLRCDPISGHDNLYWYRRVMGKEIKFLLHFVKESKQDESGMPNNRFLAERTGGTYSTLKVQPAELEDSGVYFCASSVAQGPYEQYFGPGTRLTVT.